Shown below are 31 T cell receptor beta chains from a single sample sequenced in a study of T and B cells in COVID-19 patients. From blood, about 240-550 ng of genomic DNA served as TRB template. TRB rearrangements were amplified by multiplex PCR with BIOMED2 TRB-A/B primers. A single record per CDR3 protein comes from TCRdb applying MiXCR to the multiplex PCR reads. The sample comprises about 14,000 distinct CDR3 sequences, more than 25% of which are singletons, and around 6.5% rests with the top ten. Sequencing was performed on blood. The origin of the receptors is a human donor who had recovered from COVID-19.

The rearrangement uses TRBV6-6 and TRBJ2-1; D perhaps matches TRBD1 (5 bases). Germline lookup yields CDR1 MNHNY and CDR2 SVGAGI (reference sequence). Trimming pared 4 bases from V and 4 bases from J, leaving 20 bases between. The CDR3 loop spans 17 amino acids. CDR3: CASSFRAELMGYNEQFF. CDR3 DNA: TGTGCCAGCAGTTTCAGGGCAGAACTTATGGGGTACAATGAGCAGTTCTTC.

A note on this clonotype: One end of the junction varies from germline; a read error may be responsible. The rearrangement joins TRBV6-2 or TRBV6-3 to TRBJ1-5, with 7 bases fitting TRBD1. Germline CDR1 and CDR2: MNHEY and SVGEGT. The CDR3 contains 15 residues. The CDR3 sequence is CPSNSPPRGDLPQHF. The CDR3 nucleotides are TGTCCCAGCAACTCCCCCCCCAGGGGGGATTTGCCCCAGCATTTT.

The V gene is TRBV13, the J gene TRBJ2-3; TRBD2 aligns across 13 bases. Germline CDR1 and CDR2: PRHDT and FYEKMQ (reference sequence). This CDR3 spans 17 amino acids. Trimming took 3 bases from V and 5 from J; bases not matched to a gene: 8. CDR3: CASSLIGLAGEVDTQYF. In DNA, the CDR3 is TGTGCCAGCAGCTTGATCGGACTAGCGGGAGAAGTAGATACGCAGTATTTT.

This sequence joins TRBV6-2 or TRBV6-3 and TRBJ1-5; D gene unclear. The ends were cut back, 6 bases at V and 6 bases at J, with 12 bases in the middle. CDR3 length: 13 amino acids. Germline V gives CDR1 MNHEY, CDR2 SVGEGT. As DNA, the CDR3 is TGTGCCAGCAGCCCATTCGAAATTCAGCCCCAGCATTTT. Its translation: CASSPFEIQPQHF.

In this sample, this clonotype turned up many times. The chain is built from TRBV27 and TRBJ1-6; D unclear. This CDR3 is 14 amino acids long. Germline CDR1 MNHEY, CDR2 SMNVEV (reference sequence). Between the trimmed V and J ends, which lost 7 bases and 0 bases, there was a span of 7 bases. The CDR3 spells CASKLSSYNSPLHF. The CDR3 DNA follows: TGTGCCAGCAAGCTGAGCTCCTATAATTCACCCCTCCACTTT.

This clonotype has a handful of counts. This chain uses TRBV12-3 or TRBV12-4 with TRBJ2-4, with 9 bases identical to TRBD2. Trimming cost V 4 bases and J 4 bases; bases outside gene matches: 5. The CDR3 is 15 amino acids. CDR3 in amino acids: CASSSSGAIKNIQYF. DNA of the CDR3: TGTGCCAGCAGTTCTAGCGGGGCAATTAAAAACATTCAGTACTTC.

The chain carries TRBV7-2 and TRBJ2-7; D might be TRBD2 (6 bases). This CDR3 contains 14 residues. Deletions cut 1 base from V and 7 bases from J, with 14 bases between. Germline V gene data show CDR1 as SGHTA and CDR2 as FQGNSA. CDR3 protein: CASSLGGGIAEQYF. The CDR3 DNA follows: TGTGCCAGCAGCTTAGGTGGCGGGATCGCGGAGCAGTACTTC.

This clonotype was seen a few times. The chain has TRBV27 and TRBJ2-7, with unresolved D. The germline V and J ends were trimmed by 3 bases and 2 bases, with 8 bases remaining between them. CDR1 and CDR2 (germline): MNHEY, SMNVEV (reference sequence). The CDR3 is made up of 13 amino acids. The CDR3 here is CASSFGPPYEQYF. The CDR3 DNA is TGTGCCAGCAGTTTTGGACCGCCCTACGAGCAGTACTTC.

This clonotype was seen many times. The chain combines TRBV12-3 or TRBV12-4 with TRBJ1-4; D remains unclear. V lost 1 base to trimming and J lost 8 bases, with 20 bases between them. This CDR3 comprises 17 residues. In nucleotides, the CDR3 is TGTGCCAGCAGTTTAGGCCGAGGACCGCCCGGCGGGGAAAAACTGTTTTTT. This encodes CASSLGRGPPGGEKLFF.

This clonotype came up many times. The rearrangement joins TRBV13 to TRBJ1-4; 8 bases agree with TRBD1. V lost 5 bases and J lost 8; bases outside the gene matches: 13. The CDR3 spans 16 residues. CDR1 and CDR2 from the germline V gene are PRHDT and FYEKMQ (reference sequence). The CDR3 bases are TGTGCCAGCAGCCGTAAACCGGGACAGGTTGTAGAAAAACTGTTTTTT. Encoded protein: CASSRKPGQVVEKLFF.

This clonotype has ten or more counts. Here the CDR3 DNA reads TGTGCCAGCAGTTTGGTAGCGGGGGACCCCGGGGGGACGCAGTATTTT. It translates to CASSLVAGDPGGTQYF. The genes are TRBV27 and TRBJ2-3; 9 bases are a match to TRBD2. Trimming at V came to 3 bases and at J to 9 bases, leaving 13 bases not matched to a gene. The length of the CDR3 is 16 residues. CDR1 MNHEY and CDR2 SMNVEV come from the germline V gene (reference sequence).

The rearrangement joins TRBV24-1 to TRBJ1-2; 7 bases are a match to TRBD1. The CDR3 spans 14 residues. CDR1 is KGHDR and CDR2 is SFDVKD in the germline V gene. V trimming: 3 bases; J trimming: 4 bases; junction bases outside the gene matches: 4. The CDR3 region has the DNA TGTGCCACCAGTGATCCCGGGACAGTCTATGGCTACACCTTC. It yields the protein CATSDPGTVYGYTF.

The V and J genes are TRBV24-1 and TRBJ2-1; 7 bases are a match to TRBD1. Germline loops: CDR1 KGHDR, CDR2 SFDVKD. This CDR3 contains 14 residues. Trimming at V came to 9 bases and at J to 6 bases, leaving 10 bases not matched to a gene. CDR3 in DNA: TGTGCCACCGCCGGGACAGACTCGCCCAATGAGCAGTTCTTC. Its protein is CATAGTDSPNEQFF.

This clonotype appeared many times. The gene calls are TRBV6-5 and TRBJ2-1, with 9 bases aligning to TRBD1. This CDR3 contains 17 residues. V dropped 5 bases and J dropped 5; count of bases not matched to a gene: 13. CDR1 MNHEY and CDR2 SVGAGI come from the germline V gene. The CDR3 coding sequence is TGTGCCAGCAGTAGGGCGGACAGGGGCGCTTTCCACAATGAGCAGTTCTTC. Translated, it gives CASSRADRGAFHNEQFF.

Judged by abundance, this clonotype is medium-sized. V usage is TRBV19 and J usage is TRBJ2-1; D possibly corresponds to TRBD1 (6 bases). The CDR3 has 13 residues. CDR1 LNHDA and CDR2 SQIVND come from the germline V gene (reference sequence). The V end lost 3 bases, the J end lost 8 bases, and 11 bases lay between the germline ends. CDR3 residues: CASSMGTIYEQFF. DNA of the CDR3: TGTGCCAGTAGTATGGGGACAATTTATGAGCAGTTCTTC.

V is TRBV29-1 and J is TRBJ2-2, with 12 bases lining up with TRBD2. The CDR3 has 15 residues. In germline, CDR1 is SQVTM, CDR2 ANQGSEA. Trimming at V came to 3 bases and at J to 3 bases, leaving 2 bases not matched to a gene. The CDR3, as DNA: TGCAGCGTTGAGGGGACTAGCGGGTACACCGGGGAGCTGTTTTTT. Amino acid sequence: CSVEGTSGYTGELFF.

This clonotype was counted once. The chain uses TRBV5-1 and TRBJ1-1; no clear D. Trimming removed 3 bases from V and 1 base from J, with 10 bases in between. The germline CDR1 and CDR2 sequences are SGHRS and YFSETQ. This CDR3 region has 14 residues. The CDR3 coding sequence is TGCGCCAGCAGCTCCGAGGACGGGAACACTGAAGCTTTCTTT. It codes for CASSSEDGNTEAFF.

Comment on this clonotype: Sequence at one end of the junction differs from germline and may be a read error. This sequence joins TRBV7-9 and TRBJ2-7; D gene unclear. The CDR3 loop spans 13 amino acids. Germline V CDR1 and CDR2: SEHNR, FQNEAQ (reference sequence). CDR3 in DNA: TGTGCCAGCAGCTTGGAAAGCTCCTACGAGCAGTATTTC. Translated: CASSLESSYEQYF.

As regards this clonotype: This sequence may be a read error, since a much larger clone differs from it by one base. The chain links TRBV5-6 to TRBJ2-7; the match to TRBD1 covers 8 bases. The CDR3 has 14 amino acids. CDR1 and CDR2 (germline): SGHDT, YYEEEE. CDR3 amino acids: CAISIGQGSYEQYF. CDR3 DNA: TGTGCCATCAGCATTGGACAGGGTTCTTACGAGCAGTACTTC. The whole variable domain, filled in from reference TRBV5-6 and TRBJ2-7, reads DAGVTQSPTHLIKTRGQQVTLRCSPKSGHDTVSWYQQALGQGPQFIFQYYEEEERQRGNFPDRFSGHQFPNYSSELNVNALLLGDSALYLCAISIGQGSYEQYFGPGTRLTVT.

This clonotype has only a few counts. This sequence joins TRBV6-5 and TRBJ1-1; perhaps TRBD1 as D (6 bases). The germline V gene encodes CDR1 MNHEY and CDR2 SVGAGI. The CDR3 is 13 amino acids. V shed 3 bases and J shed 4 bases, with 9 bases lying between them. CDR3 nucleotides: TGTGCCAGCAGTTATCCAGGGGTCACTGAAGCTTTCTTT. Its protein is CASSYPGVTEAFF.

The rearrangement links TRBV5-6 to TRBJ2-5; D gene uncertain. This CDR3 is built from 13 residues. The V and J ends lost 2 bases and 2 bases respectively, with 7 bases between them. The V gene's germline CDR1 is SGHDT and CDR2 YYEEEE. CDR3 region: CASSFGLQETQYF. CDR3 nucleotides: TGTGCCAGCAGCTTCGGTCTTCAAGAGACCCAGTACTTC.

This clonotype turned up a few times. The chain employs TRBV24-1 and TRBJ2-3; a weak D match, TRBD1 (6 bases). Germline V CDR1 and CDR2: KGHDR, SFDVKD. With 9 bases removed from V and 0 bases from J, the gap between germline ends came to 15 bases. This CDR3 has 15 residues. This CDR3 is CATSQGISSTDTQYF. CDR3 nucleotide sequence: TGTGCCACCTCTCAGGGGATCTCTAGCACAGATACGCAGTATTTT.

The chain couples TRBV11-1 to TRBJ2-6, with unresolved D. Germline CDR1 and CDR2: SGHAT and FQDESV (reference sequence). The V end was cut by 5 bases, the J end by 0 bases, with 17 bases between. The CDR3 loop spans 18 amino acids. Written as DNA, the CDR3 is TGTGCCAGCAGCCCAGACATTTTTGATTCCTCTGGGGCCAACGTCCTGACTTTC. Amino acids: CASSPDIFDSSGANVLTF.

This clonotype was seen repeatedly, ten times or more. V is TRBV6-5 and J is TRBJ2-5; no reliable D call. The CDR3 runs to 15 residues. Trimming cost V 5 bases and J 5 bases, with 18 bases left between them. Per the germline V gene, CDR1 is MNHEY and CDR2 is SVGAGI. The CDR3: CASSTLQGRIETQYF. In nucleotides, the CDR3 is TGTGCCAGCAGTACCCTACAAGGGCGCATCGAGACCCAGTACTTC.

This sequence joins TRBV6-2 or TRBV6-3 and TRBJ1-6; 9 bases fit TRBD1. The CDR3 runs 17 residues. The V segment lost 6 bases and the J segment 0 bases; nucleotides outside the gene matches: 6. CDR1 and CDR2 (germline): MNHEY, SVGEGT. The CDR3 coding sequence is TGTGCCAGCAGAACAGGGGGCACCGGCTCCTATAATTCACCCCTCCACTTT. The encoded protein is CASRTGGTGSYNSPLHF.

The sample holds one count of this clonotype. In DNA, the CDR3 is TGTGCCAGCACTCTAGCGGGGGGCACAGATACGCAGTATTTT. Its translation is CASTLAGGTDTQYF. The V call is TRBV12-3 or TRBV12-4, the J call TRBJ2-3; 10 nucleotides agree with TRBD2. V was pared by 7 bases and J by 1 base, with 2 bases of the junction left unmatched. This CDR3 is 14 amino acids long.

By share, this clonotype ranks as medium-sized. This chain uses TRBV27 with TRBJ1-4; D may be TRBD1 (5 bases). The germline V gene has CDR1 MNHEY and CDR2 SMNVEV (reference sequence). Trimming took off 2 bases at V and 7 bases at J, with 11 bases between the two ends. This CDR3 is 14 amino acids long. The CDR3 reads CASSLGRAGEKLFF. CDR3 bases: TGTGCCAGCAGTTTAGGCAGGGCCGGTGAAAAACTGTTTTTT.

This clonotype is classed as medium-sized (0.01 to 0.1%). The V and J genes are TRBV12-3 or TRBV12-4 and TRBJ2-1; 9 positions match TRBD1. The CDR3 runs 14 residues. Trimming cost V 3 bases and J 7 bases; bases outside gene matches: 4. The CDR3 DNA follows: TGTGCCAGCAGTTTCGGGACAGGGCAAAATGAGCAGTTCTTC. This codes for CASSFGTGQNEQFF.

There are many counts of this clonotype. The V gene is TRBV6-5, the J gene TRBJ2-3; TRBD1 aligns across 7 bases. J was trimmed by 5 bases and V by 4 bases; bases with no gene match: 12. The CDR3 runs 16 residues. CDR1 MNHEY and CDR2 SVGAGI come from the germline V gene. Written as DNA, the CDR3 is TGTGCCAGCAGTTTTTTCCGGGACAGCAGTCAAGATACGCAGTATTTT. As protein: CASSFFRDSSQDTQYF.

The chain joins TRBV10-3 to TRBJ2-2, with TRBD1 matching over 9 bases. The CDR3 length is 16 residues. Germline loops: CDR1 ENHRY, CDR2 SYGVKD. V was clipped by 5 bases and J by 7 bases; unmatched bases: 11. As DNA, the CDR3 is TGTGCCATCAGTCCCGGGACAGGGAGTTTTCACGGGGAGCTGTTTTTT. It encodes CAISPGTGSFHGELFF.

In this sample, this clonotype turned up once. This clone may be a read error of a much larger clone one base away. For the CDR3, the DNA is TGTGCCAGCAGTATGACCGGACTAGCGGGAGAGGGTAAGCAGTTCTTC. This translates into CASSMTGLAGEGKQFF. The chain has TRBV5-6 and TRBJ2-1, with 13 positions matching TRBD2. The CDR3 is 16 residues long. Germline V CDR1 and CDR2: SGHDT, YYEEEE. Unmatched junction bases numbered 13, after V lost 5 bases and J lost 11 bases.